These 19 T cell receptor beta chains originate from one sample sequenced in a study of neurological immune-mediated disorders. MiXCR, applied by TCRdb to the 5' RACE reads, yields one record per CDR3 protein. The repertoire includes about 58,000 distinct CDR3 sequences, around 3.9% of them detected once, and approximately 1.6% sits in the top ten. What was sequenced was PBMCs. Source of these receptors: a man aged 25 to 40 with multiple sclerosis.

This clonotype was picked up many times. This chain links TRBV7-2 with TRBJ2-1, with TRBD2 matching 7 bases. V trimming: 2 bases; J trimming: 9 bases; junction bases outside the gene matches: 10. There are 15 residues in the CDR3. The germline gives CDR1 SGHTA, CDR2 FQGNSA. CDR3 residues: CASSLTAGRVSEQFF. In DNA, the CDR3 is TGTGCCAGCAGCTTAACGGCAGGGAGGGTGAGTGAGCAGTTCTTC.

This clonotype was seen ten or more times. The V and J genes are TRBV6-5 and TRBJ1-5; D is ambiguous. The CDR3 has 15 residues. From germline, CDR1 is MNHEY and CDR2 SVGAGI. Trimming pared 7 bases from V and 1 base from J, leaving 14 bases between. The CDR3: CASNPQAGSNQPQHF. The CDR3 DNA follows: TGTGCCAGCAACCCTCAGGCGGGGAGCAATCAGCCCCAGCATTTT.

This clonotype has a count of ten or more. Its ends do not fully match the called genes, so a read error is possible. V and J are TRBV5-5 and TRBJ1-1; 7 bases are a match to TRBD1. Germline lookup yields CDR1 SGHKS and CDR2 YYEKEE (reference sequence). This CDR3 has 15 residues. This CDR3 is CASTLEGASLTEAFF. CDR3 DNA sequence: TGTGCCAGCACCTTGGAGGGGGCGTCGCTCACTGAAGCTTTCTTT.

A word on this clonotype: It may be a read error: a sequence one base away is much more abundant. V usage is TRBV28 and J usage is TRBJ2-3; no definite D call. Germline V CDR1 and CDR2: MDHEN, SYDVKM. CDR3 length: 14 residues. The V and J ends lost 3 bases and 5 bases respectively, with 12 bases between them. The CDR3: CASSLRAMGDTQYF. The CDR3 coding sequence is TGTGCCAGCAGTTTGCGCGCCATGGGAGATACGCAGTATTTT.

This clonotype has at least ten counts. The chain has TRBV5-4 and TRBJ1-1; D is unresolved. The germline V gene encodes CDR1 SGHNT and CDR2 YYREEE (reference sequence). V was clipped by 3 bases and J by 0 bases, with 12 bases between them. CDR3 length equals 15 residues. CDR3 nucleotide sequence: TGTGCCAGCAGCTCTATAGGGAACATGAACACTGAAGCTTTCTTT. The encoded protein is CASSSIGNMNTEAFF.

This clonotype was recorded many times. The chain employs TRBV27 and TRBJ1-1; D is possibly TRBD1 (5 bases). Germline V CDR1 and CDR2: MNHEY, SMNVEV (reference sequence). The CDR3 has 17 amino acids. Between the trimmed V and J ends, which lost 5 bases and 0 bases, there was a span of 19 bases. The CDR3 here is CASSQAPRGRVNTEAFF. The CDR3 DNA reads as TGTGCCAGCAGTCAAGCGCCCCGCGGCAGGGTGAACACTGAAGCTTTCTTT.

Many counts were recorded for this clonotype. V and J are TRBV18 and TRBJ1-4; D may be TRBD1 (5 bases). There are 13 residues in the CDR3. Germline CDR1 KGHSH, CDR2 LQKENI. V lost 3 bases and J 7 bases, leaving 9 bases between the germline ends. The CDR3 nucleotides are TGTGCCAGCTCACCGGGGACGGGTGAAAAACTGTTTTTT. Translating it yields CASSPGTGEKLFF.

CDR3 sequence (DNA): TGTGCCAGCAGTGGGGGGGACAGTTCCTACAATGAGCAGTTCTTC. Protein product: CASSGGDSSYNEQFF. The genes are TRBV6-4 and TRBJ2-1; possible D gene TRBD1, 7 bases. The germline V gene encodes CDR1 MRHNA and CDR2 SNTAGT. CDR3 size: 15 residues. V was clipped by 4 bases and J by 1 base, with 11 bases between them.

This clonotype was counted ten times or more. The chain joins TRBV7-9 to TRBJ2-2; 10 bases match TRBD1. Germline loops: CDR1 SEHNR, CDR2 FQNEAQ (reference sequence). J was trimmed by 7 bases and V by 2 bases; bases with no gene match: 7. The CDR3 covers 16 residues. CDR3 in amino acids: CASSLRQGQGDGELFF. The CDR3 nucleotides read TGTGCCAGCAGCTTAAGACAAGGACAGGGGGACGGGGAGCTGTTTTTT.

This clonotype was seen repeatedly, ten times or more. The chain joins TRBV20-1 to TRBJ2-6; D remains ambiguous. This CDR3 contains 13 residues. The germline V gene has CDR1 DFQATT and CDR2 SNEGSKA (reference sequence). Trimming pared 4 bases from V and 1 base from J, leaving 5 bases between. CDR3 sequence (DNA): TGCAGTGCTATTAGATCTGGGGCCAACGTCCTGACTTTC. Protein product: CSAIRSGANVLTF.

This clonotype was observed many times. V and J are TRBV5-5 and TRBJ1-1, with 12 bases matching TRBD1. This CDR3 has 15 residues. V dropped 5 bases and J dropped 0; count of bases not matched to a gene: 2. The germline V gene encodes CDR1 SGHKS and CDR2 YYEKEE (reference sequence). In DNA, the CDR3 is TGTGCCAGCAGGGGACAGGGGGCGGTGAACACTGAAGCTTTCTTT. Translating it yields CASRGQGAVNTEAFF.

This clonotype was counted ten times or more. V usage is TRBV15 and J usage is TRBJ2-3; maybe TRBD2 (5 bases). This CDR3 has 17 residues. Germline V CDR1 and CDR2: LNHNV, YYDKDF (reference sequence). V gave up 0 bases and J gave up 3 bases, with 16 bases separating them. CDR3 protein: CATSRDSTRGFTDTQYF. Written as DNA, the CDR3 is TGTGCCACCAGCAGAGATTCTACTAGAGGTTTTACAGATACGCAGTATTTT.

This clonotype came up many times. The genes are TRBV6-5 and TRBJ1-5; possible D gene TRBD1, 5 bases. Germline V gene lookup returns CDR1 MNHEY and CDR2 SVGAGI. The CDR3 consists of 13 residues. With 7 bases removed from V and 3 bases from J, the gap between germline ends came to 10 bases. The CDR3: CASKRQPNQPQHF. The DNA of the CDR3 is TGTGCCAGCAAACGACAGCCCAATCAGCCCCAGCATTTT.

This clonotype was detected ten times or more. The chain recombines TRBV6-6 with TRBJ1-1; D call uncertain. This CDR3 is 13 amino acids long. Germline V gene sequence: CDR1 MNHNY, CDR2 SVGAGI (reference sequence). Trimming shortened V by 7 bases and J by 4 bases, and 13 bases separated the two germline ends. The CDR3: CASTDTLVTEAFF. CDR3 nucleotides: TGTGCCAGCACCGACACCCTGGTCACTGAAGCTTTCTTT.

This clonotype occurred many times. This chain joins TRBV7-6 and TRBJ2-1; D is unclear. With 3 bases removed from V and 8 bases from J, the gap between germline ends came to 8 bases. CDR1 is SGHVS, CDR2 FNYEAQ, per germline. CDR3 size: 12 residues. CDR3 in DNA: TGTGCCAGCAGCTTCAACGCGGATGAGCAGTTCTTC. Its protein product is CASSFNADEQFF.

This clonotype has ten or more counts. The chain is built from TRBV20-1 and TRBJ1-2; no clear D. The CDR3 loop spans 16 amino acids. The germline V and J ends were trimmed by 4 bases and 3 bases, with 21 bases remaining between them. From germline, CDR1 is DFQATT and CDR2 SNEGSKA (reference sequence). CDR3 sequence (DNA): TGCAGTGCTACCTCGAAAGACCGGGATCTTTACTATGGCTACACCTTC. This translates into CSATSKDRDLYYGYTF.

This clonotype has a count of ten or more. CDR3 amino acids: CATSDSWRDPNTGELFF. The CDR3 DNA reads TGTGCCACCAGTGATTCGTGGAGAGACCCGAACACCGGGGAGCTGTTTTTT. This chain joins TRBV24-1 and TRBJ2-2, with unresolved D. The germline V gene has CDR1 KGHDR and CDR2 SFDVKD. This CDR3 has 17 residues. V lost 2 bases and J 0 bases, leaving 12 bases between the germline ends.

This clonotype came up many times. The chain couples TRBV20-1 to TRBJ2-1; the match to TRBD2 covers 12 bases. Germline V gene sequence: CDR1 DFQATT, CDR2 SNEGSKA (reference sequence). V lost 5 bases to trimming and J lost 7 bases; unmatched junction nucleotides: 6. The CDR3 is made up of 14 amino acids. The CDR3 DNA reads TGCAGTGCTCGGACTAGCGGGACGGTGAATGAGCAGTTCTTC. Encoded protein: CSARTSGTVNEQFF.

Many counts were recorded for this clonotype. This chain connects TRBV27 to TRBJ2-1; the match to TRBD1 covers 10 bases. CDR3 length: 15 residues. Trimming removed 3 bases from V and 4 bases from J; junction bases left unmatched: 3. Germline V gene sequence: CDR1 MNHEY, CDR2 SMNVEV (reference sequence). CDR3 coding DNA: TGTGCCAGCAGTTTGCGGGGACAGGGGTACAATGAGCAGTTCTTC. It specifies CASSLRGQGYNEQFF.